This is a list of T cell receptor beta chains from one sample in a study of early T cells in non-severe SARS-CoV-2 infection. From the 5' RACE reads, TCRdb called clonotypes with MiXCR, one entry per CDR3 protein. This sample has approximately 76,000 distinct CDR3 sequences, with 9.5% to 13% found just once. Sequencing was done on a sample of whole blood. Every receptor here comes from an adult who was a healthcare worker with PCR-confirmed SARS-CoV-2 infection or an uninfected control (not recorded which). CDR3s include the opening cysteine and the closing phenylalanine or tryptophan. The order of the fields is CDR3 DNA, CDR3 protein, clone size, D gene, V gene, J gene. A D gene is named only where the DNA matches it firmly. For some rows the clone size is stated as once, few or many, or as a class when expanded; others skip it.

CDR3nt: TGTGCCAGCAGCTTCCTCATGAACACTGAAGCTTTCTTT; CDR3aa: CASSFLMNTEAFF; abundance: NA; d_gene: NA; v_gene: TRBV7-8; j_gene: TRBJ1-1
CDR3nt: TGTGCCAGCAGGACGGGACTAGCGGGGAGAGAGCAGTTCTTC; CDR3aa: CASRTGLAGREQFF; abundance: NA; d_gene: TRBD2; v_gene: TRBV2; j_gene: TRBJ2-1
CDR3nt: TGTGCCAGCAGCACCCTCGAGAACACTGAAGCTTTCTTT; CDR3aa: CASSTLENTEAFF; abundance: NA; d_gene: NA; v_gene: TRBV11-2; j_gene: TRBJ1-1
CDR3nt: TGCAGTGCTAGCGTGGGTTCGTGGGAAGAGACCCAGTACTTC; CDR3aa: CSASVGSWEETQYF; abundance: NA; d_gene: NA; v_gene: TRBV20-1; j_gene: TRBJ2-5
CDR3nt: TGCAGTGCTAGAAAGGCCCTACTGGAGACCCAGTACTTC; CDR3aa: CSARKALLETQYF; abundance: many; d_gene: NA; v_gene: TRBV20-1; j_gene: TRBJ2-5
CDR3nt: TGCAGCGTCGACCCTGGCTACACCTTC; CDR3aa: CSVDPGYTF; abundance: NA; d_gene: NA; v_gene: TRBV29-1; j_gene: TRBJ1-2
CDR3nt: TGTGCCAGTAGTATCCCTCAGACGCCAGACGAGCAGTACTTC; CDR3aa: CASSIPQTPDEQYF; abundance: many; d_gene: NA; v_gene: TRBV19; j_gene: TRBJ2-7
CDR3nt: TGTGCCAGCAGCTTAGATTCGAGGGAGTATGGCTACACCTTC; CDR3aa: CASSLDSREYGYTF; abundance: NA; d_gene: NA; v_gene: TRBV7-2; j_gene: TRBJ1-2
CDR3nt: TGCGCCAGCGGGATAAAGGGACAGGGATCGTTCTACGAGCAGTACTTC; CDR3aa: CASGIKGQGSFYEQYF; abundance: NA; d_gene: TRBD1; v_gene: TRBV5-1; j_gene: TRBJ2-7
CDR3nt: TGTGCCTGGAGTTCGGCTATCGGGGCAGATACGCAGTATTTT; CDR3aa: CAWSSAIGADTQYF; abundance: many; d_gene: NA; v_gene: TRBV30; j_gene: TRBJ2-3
CDR3nt: TGTGCCAGCAGCTTACGCGGGGCGAGCACAGATACGCAGTATTTT; CDR3aa: CASSLRGASTDTQYF; abundance: few; d_gene: NA; v_gene: TRBV7-9; j_gene: TRBJ2-3
CDR3nt: TGCGCCAGCAGTGAGGAGCTCGACGACGAGCAGTACTTC; CDR3aa: CASSEELDDEQYF; abundance: many; d_gene: NA; v_gene: TRBV10-2; j_gene: TRBJ2-7
CDR3nt: TGTGCCAGCGATGGGGGTTTGAACACCGGGGAGCTGTTTTTT; CDR3aa: CASDGGLNTGELFF; abundance: many; d_gene: NA; v_gene: TRBV28; j_gene: TRBJ2-2
CDR3nt: TGTGCCAGCAGTTTAGCGGGGGGACAGGCCCGCTCTGGGGCCAACGTCCTGACTTTC; CDR3aa: CASSLAGGQARSGANVLTF; abundance: many; d_gene: TRBD1; v_gene: TRBV12-3/TRBV12-4; j_gene: TRBJ2-6
CDR3nt: TGTGCCAGCACGCGAGGGCAAGCCAAAAACATTCAGTACTTC; CDR3aa: CASTRGQAKNIQYF; abundance: NA; d_gene: NA; v_gene: TRBV7-9; j_gene: TRBJ2-4
CDR3nt: TGTGCCAGCAGCCTCCCCTTGCGTGAAGCTTTCTTT; CDR3aa: CASSLPLREAFF; abundance: NA; d_gene: NA; v_gene: TRBV12-3/TRBV12-4; j_gene: TRBJ1-1
CDR3nt: TGTGCCAGCAGTTGGGGGTTCACCACAGATACGCAGTATTTT; CDR3aa: CASSWGFTTDTQYF; abundance: NA; d_gene: NA; v_gene: TRBV27; j_gene: TRBJ2-3
CDR3nt: TGTGCCTGGAGTCCACGGGGTTATAGCAATCAGCCCCAGCATTTT; CDR3aa: CAWSPRGYSNQPQHF; abundance: NA; d_gene: NA; v_gene: TRBV30; j_gene: TRBJ1-5
CDR3nt: TGTGCCAGCAGCCCCCCGGGACTAGCGGTCGAGGGGCAGTACTTC; CDR3aa: CASSPPGLAVEGQYF; abundance: many; d_gene: TRBD2; v_gene: TRBV7-9; j_gene: TRBJ2-7
CDR3nt: TGTGCCAGCAGCTCCTCGAGCGCAACTCAAGAGACCCAGTACTTC; CDR3aa: CASSSSSATQETQYF; abundance: few; d_gene: NA; v_gene: TRBV5-4; j_gene: TRBJ2-5
CDR3nt: TGCAGCCAAGGACGGAAAGGGAGTGTCTATGGCTACACCTTC; CDR3aa: CSQGRKGSVYGYTF; abundance: NA; d_gene: NA; v_gene: TRBV29-1; j_gene: TRBJ1-2
CDR3nt: TGTGCCAGCACTTATAGCGGGGGGGCGTCTGTCTACGAGCAGTACTTC; CDR3aa: CASTYSGGASVYEQYF; abundance: NA; d_gene: TRBD2; v_gene: TRBV28; j_gene: TRBJ2-7
CDR3nt: TGTGCCAGCACCCCACTAGGTCAAGGCTACACCTTC; CDR3aa: CASTPLGQGYTF; abundance: few; d_gene: NA; v_gene: TRBV6-6; j_gene: TRBJ1-2
CDR3nt: TGTGCCAGCAAGGAGACCGTCGCCTACAATGAGCAGTTCTTC; CDR3aa: CASKETVAYNEQFF; abundance: many; d_gene: NA; v_gene: TRBV5-5; j_gene: TRBJ2-1
CDR3nt: TGTGCCAGCAGTTTAGGTATCGCGGGGGGCCCCGCAGATACGCAGTATTTT; CDR3aa: CASSLGIAGGPADTQYF; abundance: many; d_gene: TRBD2; v_gene: TRBV12-3/TRBV12-4; j_gene: TRBJ2-3
CDR3nt: TGTGCCAGCAGTGTCGGACTGACACCGAGCGAGCAGTACTTC; CDR3aa: CASSVGLTPSEQYF; abundance: NA; d_gene: NA; v_gene: TRBV12-3/TRBV12-4; j_gene: TRBJ2-7
CDR3nt: TGTGCCAGCAGCTTCCAGGGACCCACAGATACGCAGTATTTT; CDR3aa: CASSFQGPTDTQYF; abundance: NA; d_gene: NA; v_gene: TRBV11-3; j_gene: TRBJ2-3
CDR3nt: TGTGCCAGCAGCTTGGAGTTCTCAGGGCCCCGGGGAGATACGCAGTATTTT; CDR3aa: CASSLEFSGPRGDTQYF; abundance: NA; d_gene: NA; v_gene: TRBV5-6; j_gene: TRBJ2-3
CDR3nt: TGTGCCAGTAGTATGGGACTCGGGGGGGCCCCCATCACAGATACGCAGTATTTT; CDR3aa: CASSMGLGGAPITDTQYF; abundance: NA; d_gene: TRBD2; v_gene: TRBV19; j_gene: TRBJ2-3
CDR3nt: TGCGCCAGCAGCTCCACTACAGAGACCCAGTACTTC; CDR3aa: CASSSTTETQYF; abundance: NA; d_gene: NA; v_gene: TRBV5-1; j_gene: TRBJ2-5
CDR3nt: TGTGCCAGCAGCGTTAATTTCCAAGAGACCCAGTACTTC; CDR3aa: CASSVNFQETQYF; abundance: few; d_gene: NA; v_gene: TRBV9; j_gene: TRBJ2-5
CDR3nt: TGTGCCAGCAGCTCCCAGACCAGGGTTAATGGCTACACCTTC; CDR3aa: CASSSQTRVNGYTF; abundance: many; d_gene: NA; v_gene: TRBV5-5; j_gene: TRBJ1-2
CDR3nt: TGCAGTGCTAGAGATAACAGGGCAAAGAATTCACCCCTCCACTTT; CDR3aa: CSARDNRAKNSPLHF; abundance: few; d_gene: NA; v_gene: TRBV20-1; j_gene: TRBJ1-6
CDR3nt: TGTGCCAGCAGCCTTCGTCGGGGGCTTGCAACTAATGAAAAACTGTTTTTT; CDR3aa: CASSLRRGLATNEKLFF; abundance: many; d_gene: NA; v_gene: TRBV14; j_gene: TRBJ1-4
CDR3nt: TGCAGTGCCCGAGACAGGGAGGTTGCTGGCTACACCTTC; CDR3aa: CSARDREVAGYTF; abundance: NA; d_gene: TRBD1; v_gene: TRBV20-1; j_gene: TRBJ1-2
CDR3nt: TGTGCCAGCAGGCCTCGTAGCGGACTAGCCAAAAACATTCAGTACTTC; CDR3aa: CASRPRSGLAKNIQYF; abundance: NA; d_gene: NA; v_gene: TRBV27; j_gene: TRBJ2-4
CDR3nt: TGTGCCAGCAGCCAAACGCGGGACGGCGAGCAGTTCTTC; CDR3aa: CASSQTRDGEQFF; abundance: many; d_gene: NA; v_gene: TRBV7-3; j_gene: TRBJ2-1
CDR3nt: TGCAGTGCTTCTCTAACTAGCGGGGGGTACACTAGCACAGATACGCAGTATTTT; CDR3aa: CSASLTSGGYTSTDTQYF; abundance: few; d_gene: TRBD2; v_gene: TRBV20-1; j_gene: TRBJ2-3
CDR3nt: TGTGCCAGCAGCTTACAGGGAATTGGCTTCGAGCAGTACTTC; CDR3aa: CASSLQGIGFEQYF; abundance: many; d_gene: NA; v_gene: TRBV5-5; j_gene: TRBJ2-7
CDR3nt: TGTGCCAGCTCACAATCTCTGCAGAACACCGGGGAGCTGTTTTTT; CDR3aa: CASSQSLQNTGELFF; abundance: many; d_gene: NA; v_gene: TRBV18; j_gene: TRBJ2-2
CDR3nt: TGTGCCAGCAGTGAATTCGCTAGCGGAAAAAACATTCAGTACTTC; CDR3aa: CASSEFASGKNIQYF; abundance: few; d_gene: TRBD2; v_gene: TRBV25-1; j_gene: TRBJ2-4